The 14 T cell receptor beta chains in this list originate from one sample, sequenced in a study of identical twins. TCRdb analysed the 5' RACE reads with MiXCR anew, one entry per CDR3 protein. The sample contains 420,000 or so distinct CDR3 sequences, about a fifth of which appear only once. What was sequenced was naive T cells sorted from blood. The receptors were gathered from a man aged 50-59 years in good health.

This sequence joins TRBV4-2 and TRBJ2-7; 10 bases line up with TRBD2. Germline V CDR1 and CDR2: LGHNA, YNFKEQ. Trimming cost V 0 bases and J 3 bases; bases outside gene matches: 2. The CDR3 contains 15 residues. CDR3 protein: CASSQEAGGLYEQYF. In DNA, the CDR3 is TGTGCCAGCAGCCAAGAAGCGGGGGGGCTCTACGAGCAGTACTTC.

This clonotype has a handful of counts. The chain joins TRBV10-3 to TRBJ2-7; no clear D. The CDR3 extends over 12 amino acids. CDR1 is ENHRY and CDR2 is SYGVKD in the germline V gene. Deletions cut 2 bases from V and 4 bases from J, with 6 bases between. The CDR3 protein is CAISEGRYEQYF. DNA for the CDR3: TGTGCCATCAGTGAGGGTCGATACGAGCAGTACTTC.

The CDR3 reads CASSEDRTDLRGEQFF. The CDR3 DNA reads TGTGCCAGCAGTGAAGATAGGACAGACCTCAGGGGTGAGCAGTTCTTC. This chain links TRBV6-1 with TRBJ2-1; weak D call: TRBD1 (6 bases). The CDR3 is made up of 16 amino acids. The V end lost 1 base, the J end lost 9 bases, and 19 bases lay between the germline ends. Germline CDR1 reads MNHNS; CDR2 reads SASEGT.

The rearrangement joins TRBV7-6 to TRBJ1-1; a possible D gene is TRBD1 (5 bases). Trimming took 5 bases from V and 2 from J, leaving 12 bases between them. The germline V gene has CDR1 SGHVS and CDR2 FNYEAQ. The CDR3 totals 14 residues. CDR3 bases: TGTGCCAGCAGCCCTAGACAGACAAACACTGAAGCTTTCTTT. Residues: CASSPRQTNTEAFF.

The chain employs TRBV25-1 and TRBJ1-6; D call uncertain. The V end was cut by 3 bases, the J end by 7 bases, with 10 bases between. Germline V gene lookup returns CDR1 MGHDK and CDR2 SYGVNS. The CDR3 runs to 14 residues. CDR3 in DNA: TGTGCCAGCAGTGACGTTCTCCTCAATTCACCCCTCCACTTT. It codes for CASSDVLLNSPLHF. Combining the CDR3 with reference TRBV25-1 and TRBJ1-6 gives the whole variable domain EADIYQTPRYLVIGTGKKITLECSQTMGHDKMYWYQQDPGMELHLIHYSYGVNSTEKGDLSSESTVSRIRTEHFPLTLESARPSHTSQYLCASSDVLLNSPLHFGNGTRLTVT.

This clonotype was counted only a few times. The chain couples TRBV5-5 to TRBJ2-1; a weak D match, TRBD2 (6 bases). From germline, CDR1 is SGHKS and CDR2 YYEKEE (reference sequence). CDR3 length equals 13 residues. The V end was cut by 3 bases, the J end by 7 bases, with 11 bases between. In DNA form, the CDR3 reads TGTGCCAGCAGCTACCCGGGAGCGAATGAGCAGTTCTTC. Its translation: CASSYPGANEQFF.

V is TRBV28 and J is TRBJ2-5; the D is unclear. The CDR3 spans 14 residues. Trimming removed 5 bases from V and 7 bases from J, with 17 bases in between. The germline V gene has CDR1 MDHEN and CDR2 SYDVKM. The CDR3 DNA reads TGTGCCAGCAGTCCGTGGACCGGCAAAGGGACCCAGTACTTC. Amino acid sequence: CASSPWTGKGTQYF.

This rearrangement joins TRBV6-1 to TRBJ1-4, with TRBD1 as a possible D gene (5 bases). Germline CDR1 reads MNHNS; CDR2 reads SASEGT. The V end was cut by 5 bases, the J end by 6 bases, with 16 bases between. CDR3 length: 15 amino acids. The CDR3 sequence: CASSPLGGAYEKLFF. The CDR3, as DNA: TGTGCCAGCAGTCCCCTCGGAGGGGCCTATGAAAAACTGTTTTTT.

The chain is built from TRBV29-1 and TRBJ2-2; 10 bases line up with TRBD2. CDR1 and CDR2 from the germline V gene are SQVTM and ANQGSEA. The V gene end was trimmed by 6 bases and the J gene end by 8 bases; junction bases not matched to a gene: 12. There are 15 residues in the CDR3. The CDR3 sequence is CSVDLTSGNGGELFF. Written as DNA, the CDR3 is TGCAGCGTCGACCTTACTAGCGGGAATGGTGGGGAGCTGTTTTTT.

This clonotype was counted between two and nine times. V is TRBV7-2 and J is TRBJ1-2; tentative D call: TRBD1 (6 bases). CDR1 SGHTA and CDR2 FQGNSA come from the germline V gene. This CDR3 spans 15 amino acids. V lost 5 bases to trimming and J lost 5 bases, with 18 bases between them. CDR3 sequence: CASSRAENRVYGYTF. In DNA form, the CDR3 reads TGTGCCAGCAGCCGGGCCGAGAACAGGGTTTATGGCTACACCTTC.

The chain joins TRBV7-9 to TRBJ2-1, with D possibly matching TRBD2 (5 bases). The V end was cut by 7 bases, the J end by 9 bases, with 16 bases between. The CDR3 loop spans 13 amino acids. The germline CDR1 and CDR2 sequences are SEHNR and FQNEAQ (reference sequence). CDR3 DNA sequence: TGTGCCAGCATCCTTGGGAGCGGTGGTGAGCAGTTCTTC. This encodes CASILGSGGEQFF.

CDR3 sequence reads: CAATSSGGNNEQFF. The CDR3 DNA sequence: TGTGCCGCAACCTCTAGCGGGGGGAACAATGAGCAGTTCTTC. The V and J genes are TRBV10-3 and TRBJ2-1; TRBD2 aligns across 11 bases. The CDR3 contains 14 residues. V gave up 11 bases and J gave up 5 bases; unmatched junction bases: 8. CDR1 and CDR2 from the germline V gene are ENHRY and SYGVKD.

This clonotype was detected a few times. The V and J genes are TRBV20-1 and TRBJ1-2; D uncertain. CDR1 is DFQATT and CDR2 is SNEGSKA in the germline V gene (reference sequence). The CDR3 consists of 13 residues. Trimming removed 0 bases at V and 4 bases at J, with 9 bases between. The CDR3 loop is CSARDLRPYGYTF. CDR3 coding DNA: TGCAGTGCTAGAGATCTTAGACCCTATGGCTACACCTTC.

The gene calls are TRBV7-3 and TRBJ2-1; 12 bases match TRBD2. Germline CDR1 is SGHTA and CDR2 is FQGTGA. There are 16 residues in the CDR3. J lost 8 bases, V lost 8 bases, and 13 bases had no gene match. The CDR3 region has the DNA TGTGCCAGCTCTAGCGGGAGGGCCAGCAGGATGGATGAGCAGTTCTTC. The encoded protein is CASSSGRASRMDEQFF.